Below are 19 T cell receptor beta chains sequenced from a single sample in a study of identical twins. TCRdb ran MiXCR on the 5' RACE reads and lists one entry per CDR3 protein. The sample includes about 660,000 distinct CDR3 sequences, 8.6% of them seen just once. This same sample was also taken into another study, of yellow fever vaccine responses in identical twins.

Sequencing was done on a sample of PBMCs. The source of these receptors is a woman aged 18-29 years in good health.

There are many counts of this clonotype. The V gene is TRBV7-2, the J gene TRBJ2-2, with 8 nucleotides matching TRBD2. Trimming at V came to 1 base and at J to 6 bases, leaving 7 bases not matched to a gene. CDR3 length equals 16 residues. CDR1 and CDR2 from the germline V gene are SGHTA and FQGNSA. The CDR3 here is CASSLVPGGPAGELFF. The CDR3 DNA reads TGTGCCAGCAGCTTAGTGCCGGGGGGGCCGGCCGGGGAGCTGTTTTTT. Drawing the rest from reference TRBV7-2 and TRBJ2-2, the complete variable domain is GAGVSQSPSNKVTEKGKDVELRCDPISGHTALYWYRQSLGQGLEFLIYFQGNSAPDKSGLPSDRFSAERTGGSVSTLTIQRTQQEDSAVYLCASSLVPGGPAGELFFGEGSRLTVL.

In this sample, this clonotype turned up a few times. The V gene is TRBV28, the J gene TRBJ2-3; the D is unclear. The germline CDR1 and CDR2 sequences are MDHEN and SYDVKM. The V and J ends lost 1 base and 0 bases respectively, with 8 bases between them. The CDR3 loop spans 15 amino acids. CDR3 DNA: TGTGCCAGCAGTTTATCCTGGCTAAGCACAGATACGCAGTATTTT. This codes for CASSLSWLSTDTQYF.

This clonotype was detected only a few times. This chain uses TRBV27 with TRBJ2-5, with D perhaps TRBD2 (6 bases). This CDR3 is 16 amino acids long. Trimming removed 5 bases at V and 5 bases at J, with 21 bases between. In germline, CDR1 is MNHEY, CDR2 SMNVEV (reference sequence). CDR3 sequence reads: CASSPSLAGRGETQYF. CDR3 sequence (DNA): TGTGCCAGCAGTCCCTCCCTCGCGGGACGGGGGGAGACCCAGTACTTC.

The rearrangement joins TRBV6-1 to TRBJ1-1; no clear D. Per germline, CDR1 MNHNS and CDR2 SASEGT. The CDR3 is 13 residues long. With 7 bases removed from V and 5 bases from J, the gap between germline ends came to 14 bases. CDR3 protein: CASTPGRKTEAFF. CDR3 in DNA: TGTGCCAGCACCCCGGGGAGGAAGACTGAAGCTTTCTTT.

The rearrangement uses TRBV6-1 and TRBJ2-5; D ambiguous. The V end was cut by 7 bases, the J end by 5 bases, with 17 bases between. The V gene's germline CDR1 is MNHNS and CDR2 SASEGT. The CDR3 is 14 amino acids. The CDR3 bases are TGTGCCAGCACCAAATCGGTCACCCCGGAGACCCAGTACTTC. Protein sequence: CASTKSVTPETQYF.

This chain uses TRBV20-1 with TRBJ2-3; no definite D call. The germline gives CDR1 DFQATT, CDR2 SNEGSKA (reference sequence). CDR3 length equals 15 residues. The germline V and J ends were trimmed by 3 bases and 2 bases, with 15 bases remaining between them. The CDR3 DNA sequence: TGCAGTGCTAGCGTCCGGGCCCGCCACACAGATACGCAGTATTTT. Amino acid sequence: CSASVRARHTDTQYF.

The genes are TRBV7-2 and TRBJ2-3; TRBD1 is a possible D gene (6 bases). V was clipped by 5 bases and J by 5 bases, with 14 bases between them. CDR3 size: 14 residues. Germline assignment: CDR1 SGHTA and CDR2 FQGNSA. The CDR3 nucleotides are TGTGCCAGCAGCCAAACAGGGCGTGGAGATACGCAGTATTTT. Protein: CASSQTGRGDTQYF.

This clonotype occurred a few times. The rearrangement links TRBV28 to TRBJ1-2, with D perhaps TRBD1 (6 bases). The germline CDR1 and CDR2 sequences are MDHEN and SYDVKM. This CDR3 is built from 14 residues. V was cut by 3 bases and J by 2 bases, with 10 bases left in between. CDR3: CASSFWTDNYGYTF. CDR3 in DNA: TGTGCCAGCAGTTTTTGGACAGACAACTATGGCTACACCTTC.

This clonotype was observed at least ten times. The chain couples TRBV5-6 to TRBJ2-7, with D perhaps TRBD1 or TRBD2 (5 bases each). The V gene's germline CDR1 is SGHDT and CDR2 YYEEEE. Trimming took 4 bases from V and 4 from J, leaving 18 bases between them. This CDR3 contains 15 residues. This CDR3 is CASSPMRGSVYEQYF. The CDR3 bases are TGTGCCAGCAGCCCGATGAGGGGATCGGTATACGAGCAGTACTTC.

This clonotype was counted a few times. The chain links TRBV5-1 to TRBJ2-7, with 7 positions matching TRBD1. Germline V gene sequence: CDR1 SGHRS, CDR2 YFSETQ. This CDR3 has 16 amino acids. V dropped 4 bases and J dropped 2; count of bases not matched to a gene: 12. The CDR3 sequence is CASSEKTGFIPYEQYF. The CDR3 bases are TGCGCCAGCAGCGAGAAGACAGGGTTCATTCCCTACGAGCAGTACTTC.

Ten or more counts support this clonotype. The rearrangement uses TRBV5-8 and TRBJ2-1; perhaps TRBD2 as D (7 bases). V was shortened by 3 bases and J by 2 bases, with 18 bases between the two germline ends. CDR1 and CDR2 from the germline V gene are SGHTS and YDEGEE. The length of the CDR3 is 17 residues. The CDR3 is CASSWGGAGRTYNEQFF. For the CDR3, the DNA is TGTGCCAGCAGCTGGGGGGGGGCGGGGAGGACCTACAATGAGCAGTTCTTC.

This clonotype was seen a handful of times. The chain uses TRBV20-1 and TRBJ1-2; 10 positions match TRBD1. Germline V lookup: CDR1 DFQATT, CDR2 SNEGSKA (reference sequence). The CDR3 is 13 amino acids. V dropped 5 bases and J dropped 7; count of bases not matched to a gene: 7. The CDR3, as DNA: TGCAGTGCTCTTACGACAGGGGGCACTGGCTACACCTTC. As protein: CSALTTGGTGYTF.

At least ten counts were recorded for this clonotype. This sequence joins TRBV29-1 and TRBJ2-7, with 8 bases identical to TRBD1. V lost 7 bases to trimming and J lost 4 bases; unmatched junction nucleotides: 9. The CDR3 runs 13 residues. Germline V gene data show CDR1 as SQVTM and CDR2 as ANQGSEA. In DNA, the CDR3 is TGCAGCGCACAGGGACAGGTGGGATACGAGCAGTACTTC. Encoded protein: CSAQGQVGYEQYF.

Written as DNA, the CDR3 is TGTGCCAGCAGCCAAGAGGGCCGGGGGTTCCCCTACGAGCAGTACTTC. This translates into CASSQEGRGFPYEQYF. J is TRBJ2-7 and V is TRBV4-2, with D possibly matching TRBD2 (6 bases). This CDR3 is 16 amino acids long. Trimming pared 0 bases from V and 2 bases from J, leaving 14 bases between. Germline values: CDR1 LGHNA, CDR2 YNFKEQ.

This clonotype was seen only a few times. The chain joins TRBV4-3 to TRBJ2-3; 7 positions agree with TRBD2. Germline V gives CDR1 LGHNA, CDR2 YSLEER. The CDR3 is 15 residues long. The V gene end was trimmed by 0 bases and the J gene end by 3 bases; junction bases not matched to a gene: 3. For the CDR3, the DNA is TGCGCCAGCAGCCAAGATGGGGGGGAGACAGATACGCAGTATTTT. Amino acids: CASSQDGGETDTQYF.

This clonotype was detected a few times. The chain carries TRBV12-3 or TRBV12-4 and TRBJ1-2; unclear D gene. The CDR3 runs 13 residues. V was shortened by 5 bases and J by 6 bases, with 13 bases between the two germline ends. CDR3 in DNA: TGTGCCAGCAGTCCGAGCCTTGGGAATGGCTACACCTTC. It codes for CASSPSLGNGYTF.

This clonotype was recorded many times. The chain recombines TRBV9 with TRBJ2-7; possible D gene TRBD1, 6 bases. V lost 3 bases and J lost 6, with 13 bases in between. The germline V gene has CDR1 SGDLS and CDR2 YYNGEE. The CDR3 length is 13 residues. This CDR3 is CASSGVGAGEQYF. In DNA form, the CDR3 reads TGTGCCAGCAGCGGAGTGGGGGCGGGCGAGCAGTACTTC.

This clonotype was observed a few times. J is TRBJ2-7 and V is TRBV4-3; D not resolved. V lost 0 bases to trimming and J lost 4 bases, with 19 bases between them. Looked up from germline, CDR1 is LGHNA and CDR2 is YSLEER. The CDR3 totals 17 residues. CDR3 bases: TGCGCCAGCAGCCAAGATCGGGTTGACAATGGGTTATACGAGCAGTACTTC. Translation gives CASSQDRVDNGLYEQYF.

The gene calls are TRBV7-2 and TRBJ1-2; D not resolved. Per germline, CDR1 SGHTA and CDR2 FQGNSA. The CDR3 totals 13 residues. Trimming removed 3 bases at V and 8 bases at J, with 13 bases between. The chain's CDR3 is CASSFLQFDGYTF. The CDR3 nucleotides are TGTGCCAGCAGCTTCTTACAGTTTGACGGCTACACCTTC.